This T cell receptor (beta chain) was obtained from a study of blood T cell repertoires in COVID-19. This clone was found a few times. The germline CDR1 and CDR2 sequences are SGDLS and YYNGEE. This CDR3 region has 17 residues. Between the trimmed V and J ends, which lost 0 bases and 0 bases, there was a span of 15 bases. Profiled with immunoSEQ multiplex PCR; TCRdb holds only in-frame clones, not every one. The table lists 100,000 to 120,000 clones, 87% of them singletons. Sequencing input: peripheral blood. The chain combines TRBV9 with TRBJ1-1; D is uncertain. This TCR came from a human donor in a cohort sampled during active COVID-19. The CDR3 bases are TGTGCCAGCAGCGTAGCTACGGGAGGCCCCATGAACACTGAAGCTTTCTTT. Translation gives CASSVATGGPMNTEAFF.